This T cell receptor (beta chain) is from a study of response to subunit inactivated influenza vaccine. Study-wide points: A suggestion made by the authors is that each seasonal influenza vaccination recruits few new T cells.

Trimming left V 0 bases short and J 3 bases short, with 3 bases between. Per germline, CDR1 SGHRS and CDR2 YFSETQ. The CDR3 extends over 13 amino acids. This clonotype was counted a few times. Its cognate antigen is unknown. TCRdb processed the RT-PCR reads anew with MiXCR; each CDR3 protein has one entry. This sample has hundreds of thousands of distinct CDR3 sequences, with around 8% found just once. The TCR comes from a man between 50 and 69 years old who received an inactivated influenza vaccine. V gene TRBV5-1 combines with J gene TRBJ2-2; D not certain. Source: PBMCs from blood, taken roughly 24 months after vaccination. CDR3 nucleotide sequence: TGCGCCAGCAGCTTGGCAGACACCGGGGAGCTGTTTTTT. Protein sequence: CASSLADTGELFF.